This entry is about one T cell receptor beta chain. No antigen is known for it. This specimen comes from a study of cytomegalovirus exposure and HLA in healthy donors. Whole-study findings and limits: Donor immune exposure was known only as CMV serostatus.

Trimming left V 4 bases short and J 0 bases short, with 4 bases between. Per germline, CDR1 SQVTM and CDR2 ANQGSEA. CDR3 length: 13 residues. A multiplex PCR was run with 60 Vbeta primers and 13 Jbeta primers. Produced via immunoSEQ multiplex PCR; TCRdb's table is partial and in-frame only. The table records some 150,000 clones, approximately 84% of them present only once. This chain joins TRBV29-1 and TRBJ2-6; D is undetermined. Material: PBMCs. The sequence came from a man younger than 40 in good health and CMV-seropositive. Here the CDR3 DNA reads TGCAGCGTTGTATCCTCTGGGGCCAACGTCCTGACTTTC. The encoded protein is CSVVSSGANVLTF. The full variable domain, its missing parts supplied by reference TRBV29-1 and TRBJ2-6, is SAVISQKPSRDICQRGTSLTIQCQVDSQVTMMFWYRQQPGQSLTLIATANQGSEATYESGFVIDKFPISRPNLTFSTLTVSNMSPEDSSIYLCSVVSSGANVLTFGAGSRLTVL.